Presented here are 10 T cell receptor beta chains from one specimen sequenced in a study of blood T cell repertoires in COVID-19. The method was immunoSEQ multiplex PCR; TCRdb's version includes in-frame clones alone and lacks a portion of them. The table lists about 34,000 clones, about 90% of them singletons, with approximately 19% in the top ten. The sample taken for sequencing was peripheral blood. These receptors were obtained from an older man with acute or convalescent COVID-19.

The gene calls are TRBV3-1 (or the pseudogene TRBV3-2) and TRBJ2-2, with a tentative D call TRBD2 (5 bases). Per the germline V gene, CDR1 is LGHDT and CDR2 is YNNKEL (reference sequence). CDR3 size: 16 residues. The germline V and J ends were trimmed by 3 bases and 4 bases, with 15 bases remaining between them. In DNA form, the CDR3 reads TGTGCCAGCAGCCAGAGGCTAGCCCCTCCCACCGGGGAGCTGTTTTTT. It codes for CASSQRLAPPTGELFF.

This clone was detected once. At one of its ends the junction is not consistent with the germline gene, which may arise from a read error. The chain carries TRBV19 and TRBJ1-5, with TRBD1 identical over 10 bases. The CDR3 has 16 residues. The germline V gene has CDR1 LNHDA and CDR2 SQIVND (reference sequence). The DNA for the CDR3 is TGTGCCAGTAGCATAGTTCCGGGACAGGGGTATCAGCCCCAGCATTTT. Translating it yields CASSIVPGQGYQPQHF.

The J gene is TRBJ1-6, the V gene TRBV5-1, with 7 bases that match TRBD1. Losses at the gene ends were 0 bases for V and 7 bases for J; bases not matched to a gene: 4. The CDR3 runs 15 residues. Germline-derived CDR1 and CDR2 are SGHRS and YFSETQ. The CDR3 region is CASSLDPGGNSPLHF. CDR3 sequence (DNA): TGCGCCAGCAGCTTGGATCCAGGGGGAAATTCACCCCTCCACTTT. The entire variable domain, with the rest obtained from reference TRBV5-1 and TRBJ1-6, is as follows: KAGVTQTPRYLIKTRGQQVTLSCSPISGHRSVSWYQQTPGQGLQFLFEYFSETQRNKGNFPGRFSGRQFSNSRSEMNVSTLELGDSALYLCASSLDPGGNSPLHFGNGTRLTVT.

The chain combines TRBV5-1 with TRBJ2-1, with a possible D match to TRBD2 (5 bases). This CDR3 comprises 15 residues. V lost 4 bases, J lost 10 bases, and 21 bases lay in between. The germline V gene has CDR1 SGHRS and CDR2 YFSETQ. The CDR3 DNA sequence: TGCGCCAGCAGCCGAGGAGGAGAACAGATTTGGGAGCAGTTCTTC. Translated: CASSRGGEQIWEQFF.

The CDR3 loop is CASSRQGVANSPLHF. CDR3 in DNA: TGTGCCAGCAGTCGACAGGGGGTGGCCAATTCACCCCTCCACTTT. The chain couples TRBV14 to TRBJ1-6, with TRBD1 identical over 9 bases. Germline CDR1 and CDR2: SGHDN and FVKESK. The CDR3 runs 15 residues. The V segment lost 6 bases and the J segment 7 bases; nucleotides outside the gene matches: 7.

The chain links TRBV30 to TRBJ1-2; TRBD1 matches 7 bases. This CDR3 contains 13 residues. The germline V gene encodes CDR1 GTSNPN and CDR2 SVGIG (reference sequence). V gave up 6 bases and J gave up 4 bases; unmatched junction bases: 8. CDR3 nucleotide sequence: TGTGCCTGTCCTAACCCAGGGGGCTATGGCTACACCTTC. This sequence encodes CACPNPGGYGYTF.

The CDR3 reads CASSPPTAGEETQYF. CDR3 DNA sequence: TGTGCCAGCTCACCCCCGACAGCAGGAGAAGAGACCCAGTACTTC. This rearrangement joins TRBV18 to TRBJ2-5; D possibly corresponds to TRBD1 (5 bases). Germline V lookup: CDR1 KGHSH, CDR2 LQKENI. V shed 3 bases and J shed 3 bases, with 14 bases lying between them. The CDR3 totals 15 residues.

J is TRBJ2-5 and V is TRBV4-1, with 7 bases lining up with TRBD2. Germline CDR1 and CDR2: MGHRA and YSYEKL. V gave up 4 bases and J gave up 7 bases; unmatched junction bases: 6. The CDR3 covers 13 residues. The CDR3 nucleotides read TGCGCCAGCAGCCCGCGGGGGATCGGGACCCAGTACTTC. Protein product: CASSPRGIGTQYF.

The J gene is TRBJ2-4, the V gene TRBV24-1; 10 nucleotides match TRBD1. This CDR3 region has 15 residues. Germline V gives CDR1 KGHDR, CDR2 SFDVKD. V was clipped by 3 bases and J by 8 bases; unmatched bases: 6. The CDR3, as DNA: TGTGCCACCAGTGATCCGAGGACAGGGGGTGACATTCAGTACTTC. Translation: CATSDPRTGGDIQYF.

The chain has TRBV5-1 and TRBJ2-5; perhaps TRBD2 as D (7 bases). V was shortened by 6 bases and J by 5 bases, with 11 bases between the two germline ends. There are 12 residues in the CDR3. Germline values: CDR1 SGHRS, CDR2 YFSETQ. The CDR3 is CASTGGAETQYF. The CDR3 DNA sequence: TGCGCCAGCACTGGGGGGGCTGAGACCCAGTACTTC.